What follows describes a single TCR beta chain. The data belong to a study of blood T cell repertoires in COVID-19. CDR3 length equals 13 residues. Germline assignment: CDR1 MDHEN and CDR2 SYDVKM. The V gene lost 5 bases and the J gene lost 5 bases, with 10 bases spanning the gap. The table came from immunoSEQ multiplex PCR; TCRdb's copy has only in-frame clones and leaves some out. The sample holds under 450,000 clones, approximately 84% seen once. The TCR originated in a woman between 25 and 40 years old who had recovered from COVID-19. The genes are TRBV28 and TRBJ2-1, with a weak D call TRBD2 (6 bases). The sample taken for sequencing was PBMCs or T cells enriched from blood (not recorded which). CDR3 nucleotide sequence: TGTGCCAGCAGTGAGACTAGTAACAATGAGCAGTTCTTC. Residues: CASSETSNNEQFF. The full variable domain, rest sourced from reference TRBV28 and TRBJ2-1, is DVKVTQSSRYLVKRTGEKVFLECVQDMDHENMFWYRQDPGLGLRLIYFSYDVKMKEKGDIPEGYSVSREKKERFSLILESASTNQTSMYLCASSETSNNEQFFGPGTRLTVL.